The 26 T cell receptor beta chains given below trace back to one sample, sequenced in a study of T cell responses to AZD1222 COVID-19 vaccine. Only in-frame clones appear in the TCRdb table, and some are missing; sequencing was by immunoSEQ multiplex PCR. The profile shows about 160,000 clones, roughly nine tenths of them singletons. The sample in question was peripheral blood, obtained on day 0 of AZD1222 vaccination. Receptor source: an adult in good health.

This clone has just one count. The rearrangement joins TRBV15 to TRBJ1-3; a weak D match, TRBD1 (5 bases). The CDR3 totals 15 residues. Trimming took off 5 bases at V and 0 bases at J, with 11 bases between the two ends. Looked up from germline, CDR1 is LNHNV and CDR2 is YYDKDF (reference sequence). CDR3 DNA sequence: TGTGCCACCAGCCATCTGGGGGGCTCTGGAAACACCATATATTTT. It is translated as CATSHLGGSGNTIYF.

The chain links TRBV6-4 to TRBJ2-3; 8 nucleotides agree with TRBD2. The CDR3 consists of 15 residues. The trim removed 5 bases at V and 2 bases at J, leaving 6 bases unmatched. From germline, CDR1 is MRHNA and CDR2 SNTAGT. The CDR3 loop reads CASSWASGFTDTQYF. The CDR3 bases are TGTGCCAGCAGTTGGGCTAGCGGGTTCACAGATACGCAGTATTTT.

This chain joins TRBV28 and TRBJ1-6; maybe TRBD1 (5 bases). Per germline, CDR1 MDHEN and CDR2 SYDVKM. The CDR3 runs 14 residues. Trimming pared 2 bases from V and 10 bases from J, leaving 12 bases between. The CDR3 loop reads CASSLGQGGSPLHF. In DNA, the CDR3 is TGTGCCAGCAGTTTAGGTCAGGGCGGCTCACCCCTCCACTTT.

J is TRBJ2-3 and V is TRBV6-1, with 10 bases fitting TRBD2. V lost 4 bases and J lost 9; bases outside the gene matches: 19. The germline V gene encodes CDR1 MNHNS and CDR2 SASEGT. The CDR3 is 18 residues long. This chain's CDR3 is CASSGRTSGTANPDTQYF. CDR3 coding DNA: TGTGCCAGCAGTGGAAGGACTAGCGGAACCGCAAACCCCGACACGCAGTATTTT.

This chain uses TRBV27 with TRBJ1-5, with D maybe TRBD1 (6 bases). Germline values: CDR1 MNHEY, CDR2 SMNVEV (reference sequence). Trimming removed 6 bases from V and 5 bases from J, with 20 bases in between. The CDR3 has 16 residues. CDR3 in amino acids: CASRSSSAGVYQPQHF. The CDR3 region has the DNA TGTGCCAGCAGGTCCTCCTCGGCAGGGGTCTATCAGCCCCAGCATTTT.

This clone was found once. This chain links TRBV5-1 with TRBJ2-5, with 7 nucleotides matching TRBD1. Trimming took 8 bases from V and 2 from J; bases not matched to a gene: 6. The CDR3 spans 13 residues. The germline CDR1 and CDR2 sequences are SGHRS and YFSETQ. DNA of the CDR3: TGCGCCAGTGGCAAGACAGGGCAAGAGACCCAGTACTTC. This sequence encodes CASGKTGQETQYF.

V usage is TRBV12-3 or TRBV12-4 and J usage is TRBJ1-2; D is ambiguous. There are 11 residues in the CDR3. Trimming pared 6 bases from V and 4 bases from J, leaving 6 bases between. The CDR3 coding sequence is TGTGCCAGCAGCCTGAGCTATGGCTACACCTTC. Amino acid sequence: CASSLSYGYTF.

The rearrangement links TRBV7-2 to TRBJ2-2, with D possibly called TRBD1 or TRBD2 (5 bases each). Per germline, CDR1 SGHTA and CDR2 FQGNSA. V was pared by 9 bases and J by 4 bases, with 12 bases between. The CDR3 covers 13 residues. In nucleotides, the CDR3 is TGTGCCAGAGGAGGTAGGGGCACCGGGGAGCTGTTTTTT. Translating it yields CARGGRGTGELFF.

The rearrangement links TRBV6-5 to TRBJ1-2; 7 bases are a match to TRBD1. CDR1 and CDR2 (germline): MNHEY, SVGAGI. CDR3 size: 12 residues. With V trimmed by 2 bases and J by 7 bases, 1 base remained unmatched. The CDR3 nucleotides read TGTGCCAGCAGTTACAACAGGGGTGGCTACACCTTC. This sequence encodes CASSYNRGGYTF.

In nucleotides, the CDR3 is TGTGCCAGCAGCCCCGAGGGCCCCAAAAACATTCAGTACTTC. Its protein is CASSPEGPKNIQYF. V gene TRBV5-4 combines with J gene TRBJ2-4; D may be TRBD2 (5 bases). CDR3 size: 14 residues. Trimming removed 4 bases from V and 2 bases from J, with 10 bases in between. Germline CDR1 reads SGHNT; CDR2 reads YYREEE (reference sequence).

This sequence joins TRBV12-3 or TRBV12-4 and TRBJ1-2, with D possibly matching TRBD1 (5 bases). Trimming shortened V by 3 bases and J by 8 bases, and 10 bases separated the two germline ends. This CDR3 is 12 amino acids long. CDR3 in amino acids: CASSFQGGGYTF. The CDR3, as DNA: TGTGCCAGCAGTTTTCAGGGAGGAGGCTACACCTTC.

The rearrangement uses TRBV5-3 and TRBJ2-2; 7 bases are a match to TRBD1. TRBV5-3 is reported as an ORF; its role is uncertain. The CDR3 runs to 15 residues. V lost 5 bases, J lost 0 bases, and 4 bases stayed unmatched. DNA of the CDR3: TGTGCCAGAAGTTCCGGGACAGCGAACACCGGGGAGCTGTTTTTT. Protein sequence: CARSSGTANTGELFF.

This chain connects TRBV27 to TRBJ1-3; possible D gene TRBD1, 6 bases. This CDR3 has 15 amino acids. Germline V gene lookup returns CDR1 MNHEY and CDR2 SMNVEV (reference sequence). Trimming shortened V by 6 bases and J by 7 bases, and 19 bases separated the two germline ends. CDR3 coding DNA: TGTGCCAGCAGACCTCAGGGGATAAGGGGGAACACCATATATTTT. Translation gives CASRPQGIRGNTIYF.

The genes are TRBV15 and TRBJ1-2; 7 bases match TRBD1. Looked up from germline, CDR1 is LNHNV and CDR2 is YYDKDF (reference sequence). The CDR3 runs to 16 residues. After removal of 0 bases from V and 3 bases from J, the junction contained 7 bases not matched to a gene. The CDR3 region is CATSREQTGLYYGYTF. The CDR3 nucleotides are TGTGCCACCAGCAGAGAACAGACAGGGTTGTACTATGGCTACACCTTC.

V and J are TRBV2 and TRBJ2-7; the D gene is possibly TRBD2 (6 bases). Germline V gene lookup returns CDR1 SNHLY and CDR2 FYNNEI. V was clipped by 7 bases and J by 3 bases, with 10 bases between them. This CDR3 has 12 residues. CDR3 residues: CASTRLGYEQYF. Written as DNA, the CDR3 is TGTGCCAGCACCCGACTAGGCTACGAGCAGTACTTC. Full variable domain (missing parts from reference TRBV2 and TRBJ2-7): EPEVTQTPSHQVTQMGQEVILRCVPISNHLYFYWYRQILGQKVEFLVSFYNNEISEKSEIFDDQFSVERPDGSNFTLKIRSTKLEDSAMYFCASTRLGYEQYFGPGTRLTVT.

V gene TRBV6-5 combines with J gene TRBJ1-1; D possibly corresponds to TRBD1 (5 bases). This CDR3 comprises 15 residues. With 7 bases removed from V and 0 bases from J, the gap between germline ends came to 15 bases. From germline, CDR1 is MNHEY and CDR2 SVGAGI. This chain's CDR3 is CASTHGTDLNTEAFF. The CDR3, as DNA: TGTGCCAGCACCCACGGGACGGATTTGAACACTGAAGCTTTCTTT.

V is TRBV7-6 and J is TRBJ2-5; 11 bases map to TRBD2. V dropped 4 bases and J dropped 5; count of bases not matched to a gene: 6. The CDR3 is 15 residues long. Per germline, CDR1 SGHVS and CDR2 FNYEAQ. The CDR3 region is CASSSNRLAGETQYF. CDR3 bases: TGTGCCAGCAGCTCGAATAGACTAGCGGGGGAGACCCAGTACTTC.

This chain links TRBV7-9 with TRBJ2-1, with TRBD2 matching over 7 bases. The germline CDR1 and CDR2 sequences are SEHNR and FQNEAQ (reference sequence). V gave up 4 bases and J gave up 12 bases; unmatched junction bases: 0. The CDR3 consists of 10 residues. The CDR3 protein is CASSSGGQFF. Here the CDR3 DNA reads TGTGCCAGCAGCTCGGGGGGGCAGTTCTTC.

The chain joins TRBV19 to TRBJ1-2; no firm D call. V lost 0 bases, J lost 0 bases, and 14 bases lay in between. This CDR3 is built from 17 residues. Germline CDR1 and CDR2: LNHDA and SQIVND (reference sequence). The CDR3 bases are TGTGCCAGTAGTATAGATCATGGGAGTACCGCTAACTATGGCTACACCTTC. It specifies CASSIDHGSTANYGYTF.

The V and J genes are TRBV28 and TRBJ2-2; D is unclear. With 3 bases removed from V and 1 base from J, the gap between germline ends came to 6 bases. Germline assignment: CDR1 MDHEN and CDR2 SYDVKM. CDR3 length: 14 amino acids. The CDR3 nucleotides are TGTGCCAGCAGTTTTAGACAGAACACCGGGGAGCTGTTTTTT. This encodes CASSFRQNTGELFF.

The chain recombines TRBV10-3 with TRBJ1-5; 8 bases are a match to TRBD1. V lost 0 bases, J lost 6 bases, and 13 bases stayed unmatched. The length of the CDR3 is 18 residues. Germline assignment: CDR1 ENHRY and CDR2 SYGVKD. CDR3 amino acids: CAISESQFRTGPGQPQHF. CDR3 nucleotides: TGTGCCATCAGTGAGTCGCAATTTCGGACAGGGCCCGGTCAGCCCCAGCATTTT.

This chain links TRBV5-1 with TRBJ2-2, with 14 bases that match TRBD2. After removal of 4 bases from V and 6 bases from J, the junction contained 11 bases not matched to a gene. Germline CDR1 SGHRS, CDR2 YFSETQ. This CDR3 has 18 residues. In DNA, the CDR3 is TGCGCCAGCAGCCCGTCCGGTCCGACTAGCGGGAGGGCCGGGGAGCTGTTTTTT. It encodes CASSPSGPTSGRAGELFF.

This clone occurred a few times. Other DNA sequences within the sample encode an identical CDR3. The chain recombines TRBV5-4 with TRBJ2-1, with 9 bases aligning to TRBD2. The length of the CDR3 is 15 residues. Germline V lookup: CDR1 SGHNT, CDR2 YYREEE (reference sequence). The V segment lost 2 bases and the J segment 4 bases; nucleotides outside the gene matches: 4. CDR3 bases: TGTGCCAGCAGCTTTGCTAGCGGGAATTACAATGAGCAGTTCTTC. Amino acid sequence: CASSFASGNYNEQFF.

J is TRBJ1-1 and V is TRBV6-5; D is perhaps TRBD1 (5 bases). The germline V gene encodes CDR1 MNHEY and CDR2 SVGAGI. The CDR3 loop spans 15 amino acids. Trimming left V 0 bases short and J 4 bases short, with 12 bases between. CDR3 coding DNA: TGTGCCAGCAGTTACTCAGGGGTTTTGGGCACTGAAGCTTTCTTT. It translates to CASSYSGVLGTEAFF.

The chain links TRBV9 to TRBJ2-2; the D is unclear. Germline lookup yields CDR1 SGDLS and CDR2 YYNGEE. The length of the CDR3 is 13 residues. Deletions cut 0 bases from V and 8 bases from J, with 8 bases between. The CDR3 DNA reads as TGTGCCAGCAGCGTAGCCCCCCAAGGGGAGCTGTTTTTT. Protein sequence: CASSVAPQGELFF.

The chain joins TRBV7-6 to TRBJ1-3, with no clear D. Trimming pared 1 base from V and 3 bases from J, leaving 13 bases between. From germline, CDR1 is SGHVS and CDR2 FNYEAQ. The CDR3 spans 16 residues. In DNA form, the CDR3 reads TGTGCCAGCAGCTTAGACGTCGCGGGCCTTGGAAACACCATATATTTT. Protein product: CASSLDVAGLGNTIYF. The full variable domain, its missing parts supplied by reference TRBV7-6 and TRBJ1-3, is GAGVSQSPRYKVTKRGQDVALRCDPISGHVSLYWYRQALGQGPEFLTYFNYEAQQDKSGLPNDRFSAERPEGSISTLTIQRTEQRDSAMYRCASSLDVAGLGNTIYFGEGSWLTVV.